This T cell receptor beta chain derives from a study of cytomegalovirus exposure and HLA in healthy donors. The V gene lost 3 bases and the J gene lost 6 bases, with 12 bases spanning the gap. Germline loops: CDR1 SQVTM, CDR2 ANQGSEA. There are 13 residues in the CDR3. The donors were members of the approximately 130-subject validation cohort (separate from the roughly 670-subject first cohort). This clone was seen a single time. The antigen remains undetermined. Libraries were prepared by immunoSEQ multiplex PCR; TCRdb keeps only in-frame clonotypes and omits some of them. Of roughly 250,000 clones listed, roughly 90% were seen once; the top ten hold under 0.45%. Broader study findings: A few of the chains that were CMV-associated were confirmed in vitro to be specific for CMV antigens. Later, an analysis found that TCR clusters from the first cohort tended to co-occur in the roughly 110 validation repertoires.

Sequencing was carried out using PBMCs. The clonotype comes from a woman aged 18-30 years in good health and CMV-seronegative. The chain carries TRBV29-1 and TRBJ1-5; tentatively, D is TRBD1 (6 bases). The CDR3 spells CSVDGGAGQPQHF. CDR3 DNA sequence: TGCAGCGTTGATGGGGGCGCGGGTCAGCCCCAGCATTTT.